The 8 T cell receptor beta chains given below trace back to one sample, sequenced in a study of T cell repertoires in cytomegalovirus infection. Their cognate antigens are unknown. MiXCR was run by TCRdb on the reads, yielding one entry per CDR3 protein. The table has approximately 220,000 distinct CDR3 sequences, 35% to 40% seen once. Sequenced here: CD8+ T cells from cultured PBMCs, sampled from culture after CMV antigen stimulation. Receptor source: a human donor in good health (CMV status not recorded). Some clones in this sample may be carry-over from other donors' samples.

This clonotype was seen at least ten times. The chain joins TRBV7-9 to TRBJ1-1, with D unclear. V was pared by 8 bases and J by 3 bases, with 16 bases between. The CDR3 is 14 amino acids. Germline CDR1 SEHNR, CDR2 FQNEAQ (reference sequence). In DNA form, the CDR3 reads TGTGCCAGCGAGTTAGTTTCGGGAGACACTGAAGCTTTCTTT. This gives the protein CASELVSGDTEAFF.

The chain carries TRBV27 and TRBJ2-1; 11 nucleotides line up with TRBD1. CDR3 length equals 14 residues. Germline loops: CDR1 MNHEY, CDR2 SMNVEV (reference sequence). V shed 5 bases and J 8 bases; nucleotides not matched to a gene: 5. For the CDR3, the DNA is TGTGCCAGCAGTACACGGACAGGGGGCGATGAGCAGTTCTTC. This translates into CASSTRTGGDEQFF.

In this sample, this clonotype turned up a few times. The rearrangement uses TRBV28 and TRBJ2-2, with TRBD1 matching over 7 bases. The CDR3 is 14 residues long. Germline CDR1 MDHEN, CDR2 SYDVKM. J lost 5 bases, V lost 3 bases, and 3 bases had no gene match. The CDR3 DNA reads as TGTGCCAGCAGTTTTTGGACAGGTACCGGGGAGCTGTTTTTT. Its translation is CASSFWTGTGELFF.

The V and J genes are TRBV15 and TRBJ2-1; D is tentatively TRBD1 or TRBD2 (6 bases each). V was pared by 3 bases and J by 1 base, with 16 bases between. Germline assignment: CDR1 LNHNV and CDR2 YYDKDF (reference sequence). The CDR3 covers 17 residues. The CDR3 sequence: CATSREGVSGSYNEQFF. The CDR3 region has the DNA TGTGCCACCAGCAGGGAGGGGGTTAGCGGTTCCTACAATGAGCAGTTCTTC.

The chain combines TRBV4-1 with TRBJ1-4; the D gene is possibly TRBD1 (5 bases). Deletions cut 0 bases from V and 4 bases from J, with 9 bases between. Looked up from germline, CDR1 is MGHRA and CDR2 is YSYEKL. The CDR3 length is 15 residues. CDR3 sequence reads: CASSQDRGDNEKLFF. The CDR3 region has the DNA TGCGCCAGCAGCCAAGATAGAGGGGATAATGAAAAACTGTTTTTT.

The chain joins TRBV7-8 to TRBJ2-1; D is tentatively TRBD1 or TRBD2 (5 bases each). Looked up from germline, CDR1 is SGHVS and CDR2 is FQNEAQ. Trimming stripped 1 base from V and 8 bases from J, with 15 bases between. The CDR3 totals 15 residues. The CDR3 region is CASSLGETRDDEQFF. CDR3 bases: TGTGCCAGCAGCTTAGGCGAGACGAGGGACGATGAGCAGTTCTTC.

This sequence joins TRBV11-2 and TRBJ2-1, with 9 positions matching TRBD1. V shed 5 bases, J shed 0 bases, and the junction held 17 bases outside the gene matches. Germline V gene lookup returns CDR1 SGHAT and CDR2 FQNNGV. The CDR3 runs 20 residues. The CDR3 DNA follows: TGTGCCAGCAGCCGCCGTCCCGGGACAGGGACCGGGAGCTCCTACAATGAGCAGTTCTTC. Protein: CASSRRPGTGTGSSYNEQFF.

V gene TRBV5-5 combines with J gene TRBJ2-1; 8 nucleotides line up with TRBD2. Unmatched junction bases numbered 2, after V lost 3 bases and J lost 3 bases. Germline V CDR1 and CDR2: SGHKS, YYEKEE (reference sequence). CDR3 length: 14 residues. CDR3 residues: CASSYSGDYNEQFF. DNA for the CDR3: TGTGCCAGCAGCTATAGCGGGGACTACAATGAGCAGTTCTTC.